Below are 11 T cell receptor beta chains sequenced from a single sample in a study of identical twins. MiXCR was run by TCRdb on the 5' RACE reads, yielding one entry per CDR3 protein. The data show 500,000 to 600,000 distinct CDR3 sequences, around 20% seen once. Another study also made use of these data, one on T cells expressing NK-cell markers.

Material: CD4+ T cells sorted from blood. Source of these receptors: a woman aged 18-29 years in good health.

This clonotype occurred a few times. This rearrangement joins TRBV19 to TRBJ2-2, with D unresolved. Trimming took 7 bases from V and 5 from J, leaving 14 bases between them. The CDR3 loop spans 14 amino acids. Germline V gene data show CDR1 as LNHDA and CDR2 as SQIVND (reference sequence). The DNA of the CDR3 is TGTGCCAGTATACGGAGTTGGGGAACCGGGGAGCTGTTTTTT. Translating it yields CASIRSWGTGELFF.

This clonotype came up a few times. The chain recombines TRBV5-8 with TRBJ2-5; 8 bases agree with TRBD1. The CDR3 sequence is 15 residues long. V lost 5 bases to trimming and J lost 1 base; unmatched junction nucleotides: 7. Germline V CDR1 and CDR2: SGHTS, YDEGEE. This chain's CDR3 is CASSSGQGVQETQYF. The CDR3 coding sequence is TGTGCCAGCAGTTCAGGACAGGGAGTCCAAGAGACCCAGTACTTC.

This sequence joins TRBV7-9 and TRBJ2-7; D is perhaps TRBD2 (5 bases). The germline gives CDR1 SEHNR, CDR2 FQNEAQ (reference sequence). The CDR3 is 14 residues long. The V and J ends lost 3 bases and 3 bases respectively, with 12 bases between them. Here the CDR3 DNA reads TGTGCCAGCAGCTTCCCAGGACTCAACTACGAGCAGTACTTC. Its translation: CASSFPGLNYEQYF.

V and J are TRBV7-9 and TRBJ2-1; 9 positions agree with TRBD2. CDR1 and CDR2 from the germline V gene are SEHNR and FQNEAQ (reference sequence). The CDR3 runs 16 residues. The V gene end was trimmed by 5 bases and the J gene end by 8 bases; junction bases not matched to a gene: 13. The DNA for the CDR3 is TGTGCCAGCAGCCCACAGTTAGCGGGAGAATGGGATGAGCAGTTCTTC. Its protein product is CASSPQLAGEWDEQFF.

The genes are TRBV3-1 and TRBJ1-1; D not certain. Germline V gene data show CDR1 as LGHDT and CDR2 as YNNKEL (reference sequence). The CDR3 has 12 amino acids. V shed 6 bases and J shed 3 bases, with 8 bases lying between them. CDR3 residues: CASRHPDTEAFF. DNA for the CDR3: TGTGCCAGCAGACATCCGGACACTGAAGCTTTCTTT.

In this sample, this clonotype turned up many times. The J gene is TRBJ1-1, the V gene TRBV20-1, with TRBD1 identical over 9 bases. J lost 5 bases, V lost 6 bases, and 7 bases had no gene match. In germline, CDR1 is DFQATT, CDR2 SNEGSKA (reference sequence). This CDR3 has 13 amino acids. The CDR3 nucleotides read TGCAGTGCGTACAGGGGGCCGGGGACTGAAGCTTTCTTT. Amino acid sequence: CSAYRGPGTEAFF.

This chain's CDR3 is CAFLSYNKAGFLDQPQHF. The CDR3 DNA reads as TGTGCCTTCCTCTCATACAATAAAGCCGGGTTTCTAGATCAGCCCCAGCATTTT. The V gene is TRBV2, the J gene TRBJ1-5; no firm D call. Germline V gives CDR1 SNHLY, CDR2 FYNNEI. V gave up 11 bases and J gave up 5 bases, with 31 bases separating them. The CDR3 is 18 residues long.

The V and J genes are TRBV15 and TRBJ1-1; D is undetermined. The CDR3 sequence is 12 residues long. Germline V gene lookup returns CDR1 LNHNV and CDR2 YYDKDF (reference sequence). V was trimmed by 1 base and J by 6 bases, leaving 6 bases between them. Here the CDR3 DNA reads TGTGCCACCAGCAGAGGAAAATCTGAAGCTTTCTTT. This codes for CATSRGKSEAFF.

This clonotype was detected a few times. This chain uses TRBV10-3 with TRBJ2-1; D gene unclear. Germline CDR1 and CDR2: ENHRY and SYGVKD. The CDR3 covers 15 residues. Trimming stripped 3 bases from V and 0 bases from J, with 9 bases between. In DNA form, the CDR3 reads TGTGCCATCAGTGATTTTGCGAGCTCCTACAATGAGCAGTTCTTC. The encoded protein is CAISDFASSYNEQFF.

The sample holds a few counts of this clonotype. V and J are TRBV5-5 and TRBJ2-1; D gene ambiguous. Trimming pared 7 bases from V and 2 bases from J, leaving 22 bases between. Looked up from germline, CDR1 is SGHKS and CDR2 is YYEKEE (reference sequence). This CDR3 comprises 17 residues. Here the CDR3 DNA reads TGTGCCAGCGACCTCGTTCTAGTGGCAGACACCTACAATGAGCAGTTCTTC. Residues: CASDLVLVADTYNEQFF. Drawing the rest from reference TRBV5-5 and TRBJ2-1, the complete variable domain is DAGVTQSPTHLIKTRGQQVTLRCSPISGHKSVSWYQQVLGQGPQFIFQYYEKEERGRGNFPDRFSARQFPNYSSELNVNALLLGDSALYLCASDLVLVADTYNEQFFGPGTRLTVL.

CDR3 amino acids: CASSQGFRNTEAFF. The CDR3 DNA is TGTGCCAGCAGCCAAGGTTTTCGGAACACTGAAGCTTTCTTT. The V gene is TRBV3-1, the J gene TRBJ1-1; D gene unclear. Germline lookup yields CDR1 LGHDT and CDR2 YNNKEL (reference sequence). V was shortened by 1 base and J by 1 base, with 7 bases between the two germline ends. This CDR3 contains 14 residues.